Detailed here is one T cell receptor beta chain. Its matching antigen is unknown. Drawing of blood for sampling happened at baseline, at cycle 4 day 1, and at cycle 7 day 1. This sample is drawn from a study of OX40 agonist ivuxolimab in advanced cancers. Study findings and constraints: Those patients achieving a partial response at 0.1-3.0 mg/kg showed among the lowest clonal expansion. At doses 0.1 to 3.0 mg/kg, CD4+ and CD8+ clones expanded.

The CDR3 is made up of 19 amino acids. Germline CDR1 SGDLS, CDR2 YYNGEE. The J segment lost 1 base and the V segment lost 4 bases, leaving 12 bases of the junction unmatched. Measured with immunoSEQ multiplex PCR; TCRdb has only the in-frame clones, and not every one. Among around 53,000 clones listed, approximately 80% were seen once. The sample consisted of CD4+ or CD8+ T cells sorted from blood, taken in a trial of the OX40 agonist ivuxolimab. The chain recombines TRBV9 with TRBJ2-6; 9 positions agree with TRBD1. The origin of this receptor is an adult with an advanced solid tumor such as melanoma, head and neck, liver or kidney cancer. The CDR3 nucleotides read TGTGCCAGCAGCCTCCAGACAGGGGGTTTGGGGTCTGGGGCCAACGTCCTGACTTTC. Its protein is CASSLQTGGLGSGANVLTF.